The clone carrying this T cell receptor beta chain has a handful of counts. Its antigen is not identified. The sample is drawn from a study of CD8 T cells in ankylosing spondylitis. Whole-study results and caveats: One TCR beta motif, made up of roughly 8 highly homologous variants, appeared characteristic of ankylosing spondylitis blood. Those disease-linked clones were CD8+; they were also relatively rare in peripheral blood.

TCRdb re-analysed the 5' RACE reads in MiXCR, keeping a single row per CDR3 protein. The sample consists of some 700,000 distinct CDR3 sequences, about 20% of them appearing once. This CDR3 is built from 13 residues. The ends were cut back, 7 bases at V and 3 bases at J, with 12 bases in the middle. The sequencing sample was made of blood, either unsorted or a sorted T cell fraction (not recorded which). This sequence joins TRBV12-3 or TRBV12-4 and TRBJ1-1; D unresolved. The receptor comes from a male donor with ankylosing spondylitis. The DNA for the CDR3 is TGTGCCAGCATTATACATAAGCACACTGAAGCTTTCTTT. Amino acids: CASIIHKHTEAFF.